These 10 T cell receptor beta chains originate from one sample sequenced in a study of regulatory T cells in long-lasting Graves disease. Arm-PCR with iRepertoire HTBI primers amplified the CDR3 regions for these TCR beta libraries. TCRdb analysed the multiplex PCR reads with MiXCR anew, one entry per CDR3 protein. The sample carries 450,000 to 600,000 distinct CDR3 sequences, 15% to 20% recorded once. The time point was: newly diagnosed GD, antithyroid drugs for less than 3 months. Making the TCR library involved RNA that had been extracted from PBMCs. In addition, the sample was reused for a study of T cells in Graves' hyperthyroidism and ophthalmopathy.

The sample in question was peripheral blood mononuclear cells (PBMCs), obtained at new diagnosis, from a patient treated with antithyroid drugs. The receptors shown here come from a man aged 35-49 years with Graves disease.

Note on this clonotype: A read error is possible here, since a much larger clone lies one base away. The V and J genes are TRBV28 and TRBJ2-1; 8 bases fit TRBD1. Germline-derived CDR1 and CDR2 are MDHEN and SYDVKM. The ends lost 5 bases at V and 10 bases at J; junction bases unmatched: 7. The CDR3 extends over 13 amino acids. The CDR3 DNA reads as TGTGCCAGCAGTGACAGGGGATCCTACGAGCAGTTCTTC. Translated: CASSDRGSYEQFF.

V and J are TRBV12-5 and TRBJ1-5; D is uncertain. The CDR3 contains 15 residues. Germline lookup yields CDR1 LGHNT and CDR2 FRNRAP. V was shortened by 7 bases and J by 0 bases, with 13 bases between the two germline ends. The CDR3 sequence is CASVAGTHSNQPQHF. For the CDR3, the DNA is TGTGCTAGTGTTGCGGGAACTCATAGCAATCAGCCCCAGCATTTT.

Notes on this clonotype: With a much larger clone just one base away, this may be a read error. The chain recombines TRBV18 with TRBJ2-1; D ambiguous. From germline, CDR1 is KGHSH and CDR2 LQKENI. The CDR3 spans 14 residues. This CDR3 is CAGSPLGSYNEQFF. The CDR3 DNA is TGTGCCGGCTCACCCTTGGGGTCCTACAATGAGCAGTTCTTC.

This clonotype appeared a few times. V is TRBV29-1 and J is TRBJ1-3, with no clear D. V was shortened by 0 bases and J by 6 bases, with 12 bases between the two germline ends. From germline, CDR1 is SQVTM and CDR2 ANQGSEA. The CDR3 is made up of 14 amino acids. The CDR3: CSVEDTEIENTIYF. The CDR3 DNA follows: TGCAGCGTTGAAGACACGGAAATTGAAAACACCATATATTTT.

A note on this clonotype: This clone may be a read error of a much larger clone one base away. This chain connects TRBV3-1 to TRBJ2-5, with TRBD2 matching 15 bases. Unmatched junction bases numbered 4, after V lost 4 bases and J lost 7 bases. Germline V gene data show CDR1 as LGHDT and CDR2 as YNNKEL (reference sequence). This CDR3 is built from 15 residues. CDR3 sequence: CASSLRTSGRGTQYF. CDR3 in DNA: TGTGCCAGCAGCCTCCGGACTAGCGGGAGGGGGACCCAGTACTTC.

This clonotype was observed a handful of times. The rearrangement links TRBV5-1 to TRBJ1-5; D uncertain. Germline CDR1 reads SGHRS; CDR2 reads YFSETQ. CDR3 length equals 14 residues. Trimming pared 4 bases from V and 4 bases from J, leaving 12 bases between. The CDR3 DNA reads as TGCGCCAGCAGCCCCGGAGAGTGGAATCAGCCCCAGCATTTT. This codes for CASSPGEWNQPQHF.

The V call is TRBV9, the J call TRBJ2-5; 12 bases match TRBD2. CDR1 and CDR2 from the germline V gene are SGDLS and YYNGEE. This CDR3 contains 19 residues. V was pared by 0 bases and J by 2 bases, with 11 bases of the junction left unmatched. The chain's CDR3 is CASSVAGLAGNWKQETQYF. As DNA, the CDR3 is TGTGCCAGCAGCGTAGCTGGACTAGCGGGGAATTGGAAACAAGAGACCCAGTACTTC.

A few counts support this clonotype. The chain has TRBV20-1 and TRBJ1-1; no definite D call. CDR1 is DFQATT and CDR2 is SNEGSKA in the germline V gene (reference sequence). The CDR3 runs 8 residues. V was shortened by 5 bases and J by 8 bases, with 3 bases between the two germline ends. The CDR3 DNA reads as TGCAGTGCTGCCGAAGCTTTCTTT. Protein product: CSAAEAFF.

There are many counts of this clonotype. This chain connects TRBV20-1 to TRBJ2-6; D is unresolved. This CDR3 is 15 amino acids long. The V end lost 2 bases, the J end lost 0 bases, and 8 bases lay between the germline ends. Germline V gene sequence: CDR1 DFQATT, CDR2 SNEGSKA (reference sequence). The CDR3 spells CSARNVISGANVLTF. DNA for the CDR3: TGCAGTGCTAGAAACGTTATCTCTGGGGCCAACGTCCTGACTTTC.

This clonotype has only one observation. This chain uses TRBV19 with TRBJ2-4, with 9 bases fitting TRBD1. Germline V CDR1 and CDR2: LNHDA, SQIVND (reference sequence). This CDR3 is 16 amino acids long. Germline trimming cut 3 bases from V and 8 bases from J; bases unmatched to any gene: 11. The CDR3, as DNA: TGTGCCAGTAGTATCAGTGGGGGACAGGGTACTCACATTCAGTACTTC. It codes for CASSISGGQGTHIQYF. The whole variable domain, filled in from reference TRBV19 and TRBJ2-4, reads DGGITQSPKYLFRKEGQNVTLSCEQNLNHDAMYWYRQDPGQGLRLIYYSQIVNDFQKGDIAEGYSVSREKKESFPLTVTSAQKNPTAFYLCASSISGGQGTHIQYFGAGTRLSVL.